This T cell receptor (beta chain) was retrieved from a study of early T cells in non-severe SARS-CoV-2 infection. General observations from the study: Using VDJdb, the matching emphasized anti-spike CD8 responses while missing private and CD4 specificities.

CDR1 and CDR2 from the germline V gene are SGHRS and YFSETQ. This CDR3 comprises 15 residues. Trimming left V 0 bases short and J 1 base short, with 8 bases between. As regards this clonotype: Its antigen remains unidentified.

TCRdb processed the 5' RACE reads anew with MiXCR; each CDR3 protein has one entry. There are about 77,000 distinct CDR3 sequences in the sample; about 15% occur only once, and approximately 2.9% lies in the top ten. The sample consisted of whole blood. The sequence was collected from an adult who was a healthcare worker with PCR-confirmed SARS-CoV-2 infection or an uninfected control (not recorded which). The chain couples TRBV5-1 to TRBJ1-5, with D possibly TRBD1 on 5 matching bases. The CDR3 loop reads CASSLEGTSNQPQHF. CDR3 nucleotides: TGCGCCAGCAGCTTGGAGGGGACGAGCAATCAGCCCCAGCATTTT.